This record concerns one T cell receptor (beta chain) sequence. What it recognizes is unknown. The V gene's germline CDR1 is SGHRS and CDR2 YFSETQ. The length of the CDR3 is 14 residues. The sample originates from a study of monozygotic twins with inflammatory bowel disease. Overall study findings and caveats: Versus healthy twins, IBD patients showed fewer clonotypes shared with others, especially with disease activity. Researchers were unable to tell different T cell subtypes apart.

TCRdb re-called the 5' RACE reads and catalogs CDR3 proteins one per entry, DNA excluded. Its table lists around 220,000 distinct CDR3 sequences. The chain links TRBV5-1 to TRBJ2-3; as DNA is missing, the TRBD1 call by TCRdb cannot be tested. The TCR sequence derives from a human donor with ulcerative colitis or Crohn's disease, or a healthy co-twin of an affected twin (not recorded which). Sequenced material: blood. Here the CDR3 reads CASSSAQGGDTQYF.